This T cell receptor beta chain was profiled in a study of T cell changes during pregnancy in multiple sclerosis (dated by TCRdb to about 2019). About the study as a whole: Changes in the T cell repertoire over the course of pregnancy were examined in this study in women with multiple sclerosis.

The method behind the library was the immunoSEQ multiplex PCR assay. TCRdb holds this immuneACCESS table with in-frame rearrangements only. Some clones are missing; in checked studies, unresolved V genes explain under half, and the rest has no known cause. The sample table contains about 74,000 clones; only one count was recorded for approximately 90% of them. 1.4% of the sample comes from the top ten. As regards this clone: No cognate antigen has been identified for it. The record has no base qualities; no much larger clone is one base away.

The CDR3, cysteine through phenylalanine, is 14 amino acids long. Only the CDR3 portion is preserved as DNA: 42 bases, with reading frame beginning at the first base. From the germline V gene, CDR1 is SGHVS and CDR2 is FQNEAQ. A distance of 13 bases separates the germline ends of V and J, which lose 7 bases and 6 bases respectively. The receptor chain draws on TRBV7-8 and TRBJ1-6, with the D gene uncertain. The clonotype comes from a female donor with multiple sclerosis, enrolled in a pregnancy study. The starting material was peripheral blood, obtained in the third trimester of pregnancy. In nucleotide form, the sequence is TGTGCCAGCACTAGGTTGAGAGGTAATTCACCCCTCCACTTT. This codes for CASTRLRGNSPLHF.